The 10 T cell receptor beta chains presented below share a single source sample, sequenced in a study of blood T cell repertoires in COVID-19. Repertoires were generated with immunoSEQ multiplex PCR, while TCRdb's copy carries only in-frame clones and drops some. The sample lists fewer than 250,000 clones, approximately 84% occurring once. Sequenced sample: PBMCs or T cells enriched from blood (not recorded which). These receptors originate from a woman between 25 and 40 years old who had recovered from COVID-19.

The V gene is TRBV11-2, the J gene TRBJ2-5, with D perhaps matching TRBD2 (6 bases). Trimming cost V 1 base and J 4 bases, with 16 bases left between them. The CDR3 length is 16 residues. Germline V lookup: CDR1 SGHAT, CDR2 FQNNGV. As DNA, the CDR3 is TGTGCCAGCAGCTTAGGCCGGGGGAATTGGTTAGAGACCCAGTACTTC. Its translation: CASSLGRGNWLETQYF.

This clone was seen just once. The J gene is TRBJ1-4, the V gene TRBV7-9; 8 bases agree with TRBD1. V shed 2 bases, J shed 8 bases, and the junction held 7 bases outside the gene matches. The germline CDR1 and CDR2 sequences are SEHNR and FQNEAQ (reference sequence). The CDR3 runs 15 residues. The CDR3: CASSLRDRLEEKLFF. As DNA, the CDR3 is TGTGCCAGCAGCTTAAGGGACAGGCTGGAGGAAAAACTGTTTTTT.

V gene TRBV4-1 combines with J gene TRBJ1-4; D may be TRBD1 (6 bases). There are 16 residues in the CDR3. Trimming pared 5 bases from V and 5 bases from J, leaving 18 bases between. Germline V gene sequence: CDR1 MGHRA, CDR2 YSYEKL. This CDR3 is CASSGEASGQNEKLFF. The CDR3 DNA is TGCGCCAGCAGCGGAGAAGCGTCTGGACAGAATGAAAAACTGTTTTTT.

The chain joins TRBV28 to TRBJ2-1, with D possibly TRBD2 on 6 matching bases. V was clipped by 7 bases and J by 9 bases, with 16 bases between them. The CDR3 length is 13 residues. CDR1 MDHEN and CDR2 SYDVKM come from the germline V gene. CDR3 sequence reads: CASNPPARGEQFF. The DNA of the CDR3 is TGTGCCAGCAACCCCCCCGCGCGGGGTGAGCAGTTCTTC. Combining the CDR3 with reference TRBV28 and TRBJ2-1 gives the whole variable domain DVKVTQSSRYLVKRTGEKVFLECVQDMDHENMFWYRQDPGLGLRLIYFSYDVKMKEKGDIPEGYSVSREKKERFSLILESASTNQTSMYLCASNPPARGEQFFGPGTRLTVL.

V and J are TRBV5-1 and TRBJ1-6, with 12 bases aligning to TRBD1. The length of the CDR3 is 14 residues. Germline V gene data show CDR1 as SGHRS and CDR2 as YFSETQ. The J segment lost 9 bases and the V segment lost 4 bases, leaving 2 bases of the junction unmatched. The CDR3 bases are TGCGCCAGCAGCCCGGGACAGGGGGCTTCACCCCTCCACTTT. Amino acids: CASSPGQGASPLHF.

The chain combines TRBV24-1 with TRBJ1-4, with D possibly TRBD1 on 5 matching bases. The CDR3 totals 17 residues. Germline V gives CDR1 KGHDR, CDR2 SFDVKD. Trimming cost V 2 bases and J 2 bases, with 14 bases left between them. CDR3 sequence reads: CATSDSRVRQTNEKLFF. The CDR3 DNA reads TGTGCCACCAGTGATTCCAGAGTGAGACAGACTAATGAAAAACTGTTTTTT.

The V gene is TRBV19, the J gene TRBJ2-5; 9 bases match TRBD2. The CDR3 loop spans 15 amino acids. V was pared by 5 bases and J by 5 bases, with 9 bases of the junction left unmatched. Germline V lookup: CDR1 LNHDA, CDR2 SQIVND (reference sequence). CDR3 coding DNA: TGTGCCAGTAGTCCCTCGGGACTAGCTCGGGAGACCCAGTACTTC. It yields the protein CASSPSGLARETQYF.

This clone came up once. The chain uses TRBV18 and TRBJ2-2; 11 bases map to TRBD2. The germline CDR1 and CDR2 sequences are KGHSH and LQKENI. The CDR3 contains 17 residues. The ends lost 5 bases at V and 8 bases at J; junction bases unmatched: 13. The CDR3 region is CASSSNSGRAGRGELFF. As DNA, the CDR3 is TGTGCCAGCTCAAGTAATAGCGGGAGGGCCGGTAGAGGGGAGCTGTTTTTT.

The chain has TRBV21-1 and TRBJ2-7; the table gives TRBD2 as D, unverified against the DNA. TRBV21-1 corresponds to a pseudogene. The CDR3 spans 13 residues. CDR3 coding DNA: TGTGCCAGCACCACCACTTTAACCTACGAGCAGTACGTC. Its translation is CASTTTLTYEQYV.

The J gene is TRBJ1-5, the V gene TRBV7-2; 7 bases are shared with TRBD1. Unmatched junction bases numbered 4, after V lost 2 bases and J lost 3 bases. CDR3 length equals 15 residues. The germline V gene has CDR1 SGHTA and CDR2 FQGNSA. This CDR3 reads CASSLSRGNNQPQHF. The DNA of the CDR3 is TGTGCCAGCAGCTTAAGCAGGGGGAACAATCAGCCCCAGCATTTT.